These T cell receptor beta chains were read from a single sample in a study of blood T cell repertoires in COVID-19. Profiled with immunoSEQ multiplex PCR; TCRdb holds only in-frame clones, not every one. This table holds fewer than 250,000 clones, around 84% found once. Sequencing was performed on peripheral blood. These receptor sequences come from a woman aged 80 or older with COVID-19, enrolled during active disease. Both conserved end residues are part of each CDR3. A D gene is named only where the DNA matches it firmly. Only part of the rows carry a size: once, few, many, or a class if the clone is expanded.

abundance: NA; j_gene: TRBJ1-1; v_gene: TRBV27; d_gene: NA; CDR3nt: TGTGCCAGCAGATTCCAGGGGCCGAACACTGAAGCTTTCTTT; CDR3aa: CASRFQGPNTEAFF
abundance: once; j_gene: TRBJ2-6; v_gene: TRBV19; d_gene: NA; CDR3nt: TGTGCCAGTAGGGATACACAGGGACCTAGCTCTGGGGCCAACGTCCTGACTTTC; CDR3aa: CASRDTQGPSSGANVLTF
abundance: NA; j_gene: TRBJ2-7; v_gene: TRBV7-9; d_gene: NA; CDR3nt: TGTGCCAGCACCCAAGGAGGTTACGAGCAGTACTTC; CDR3aa: CASTQGGYEQYF
abundance: once; j_gene: TRBJ1-6; v_gene: TRBV6-5; d_gene: NA; CDR3nt: TGTGCCACCCCGGGAGCAGGGAGTAATTCACCCCTCCACTTT; CDR3aa: CATPGAGSNSPLHF
abundance: NA; j_gene: TRBJ2-7; v_gene: TRBV28; d_gene: TRBD2; CDR3nt: TGTGCCAGCAGTTTAAAGGGGCGGGGGACCTACGAGCAGTACTTC; CDR3aa: CASSLKGRGTYEQYF
abundance: NA; j_gene: TRBJ1-2; v_gene: TRBV6-6; d_gene: TRBD1; CDR3nt: TGTGCCAGCAGCCCCGGGACAGGGGGAGGCTACACCTTC; CDR3aa: CASSPGTGGGYTF
abundance: NA; j_gene: TRBJ2-3; v_gene: TRBV9; d_gene: TRBD1; CDR3nt: TGTGCCAGCAGCGCACCGTTTACCGGGACAGGTAGCACAGATACGCAGTATTTT; CDR3aa: CASSAPFTGTGSTDTQYF
abundance: NA; j_gene: TRBJ1-2; v_gene: TRBV20-1; d_gene: NA; CDR3nt: TGCAGTGCTGGTGGGGCCCTCTTCGATGGCTACACCTTC; CDR3aa: CSAGGALFDGYTF
abundance: NA; j_gene: TRBJ2-2; v_gene: TRBV7-7; d_gene: TRBD2; CDR3nt: TGTGCCAGCAGCCCCATTAGCGGGGGGGCCGGGGAGCTGTTTTTT; CDR3aa: CASSPISGGAGELFF
abundance: NA; j_gene: TRBJ2-5; v_gene: TRBV5-1; d_gene: NA; CDR3nt: TGCGCCAGCAGCTTGTTGGGGGGGGCGAGAGAGACCCAGTACTTC; CDR3aa: CASSLLGGARETQYF
abundance: few; j_gene: TRBJ2-2; v_gene: TRBV24-1; d_gene: TRBD2; CDR3nt: TGTGCCACCAGTGATCCTAGCGGGGGGTCGGCCGGGGAGCTGTTTTTT; CDR3aa: CATSDPSGGSAGELFF
abundance: NA; j_gene: TRBJ2-2; v_gene: TRBV18; d_gene: TRBD1; CDR3nt: TGTGCCAGCTCACGTACCGGGACAGGGGGCACCGGGGAGCTGTTTTTT; CDR3aa: CASSRTGTGGTGELFF
abundance: NA; j_gene: TRBJ1-1; v_gene: TRBV6-5; d_gene: NA; CDR3nt: TGTGCCAGCTCCACAGGGAAGGACACTGAAGCTTTCTTT; CDR3aa: CASSTGKDTEAFF
abundance: NA; j_gene: TRBJ1-1; v_gene: TRBV19; d_gene: TRBD1; CDR3nt: TGTGCCAGTAGTGATGGGACAGGGATGAACACTGAAGCTTTCTTT; CDR3aa: CASSDGTGMNTEAFF
abundance: NA; j_gene: TRBJ2-2; v_gene: TRBV6-2/TRBV6-3; d_gene: NA; CDR3nt: TGTGCCAGCAGTTACTCGAGGGACAAATACGCGAACACCGGGGAGCTGTTTTTT; CDR3aa: CASSYSRDKYANTGELFF
abundance: NA; j_gene: TRBJ1-1; v_gene: TRBV28; d_gene: NA; CDR3nt: TGTGCCAGCAGTTCTATTACAGGGGAAGCTTTCTTT; CDR3aa: CASSSITGEAFF
abundance: NA; j_gene: TRBJ1-2; v_gene: TRBV6-5; d_gene: NA; CDR3nt: TGTGCCAGCAGAAAGGGGGACACCACTAACTATGGCTACACCTTC; CDR3aa: CASRKGDTTNYGYTF
abundance: NA; j_gene: TRBJ1-1; v_gene: TRBV19; d_gene: NA; CDR3nt: TGTGCCAGTAGTGCGCAGGTTAACACTGAAGCTTTCTTT; CDR3aa: CASSAQVNTEAFF
abundance: NA; j_gene: TRBJ1-1; v_gene: TRBV20-1; d_gene: NA; CDR3nt: TGCAGTGCTAGTCAGGGCACCAGTTTTGAAGCTTTCTTT; CDR3aa: CSASQGTSFEAFF
abundance: NA; j_gene: TRBJ1-1; v_gene: TRBV7-8; d_gene: NA; CDR3nt: TGTGCCAGCAGCGGGACAACAGGGAACACTGAAGCTTTCTTT; CDR3aa: CASSGTTGNTEAFF
abundance: once; j_gene: TRBJ2-3; v_gene: TRBV5-1; d_gene: TRBD2; CDR3nt: TGCGCCAGCAGGGCGCTAGCGGGAGCCACAGATACGCAGTATTTT; CDR3aa: CASRALAGATDTQYF
abundance: NA; j_gene: TRBJ1-6; v_gene: TRBV5-1; d_gene: NA; CDR3nt: TGCGCCAGCAGCTTGGAAGGGGGACGCCTTAATTCACCCCTCCACTTT; CDR3aa: CASSLEGGRLNSPLHF